A single sample gave rise to the 21 T cell receptor beta chains below, sequenced in a study of cytomegalovirus exposure and HLA in healthy donors. Amplification used 60 Vbeta primers and 13 Jbeta primers. TCRdb's table, derived via immunoSEQ multiplex PCR, lists solely in-frame clones and lacks some. Among 210,000 or so clones listed, roughly 90% were seen once. The sample consisted of PBMCs. The origin of the receptors is a woman between 18 and 29 years old in good health and CMV-seronegative.

The gene calls are TRBV4-2 and TRBJ2-1, with 9 bases that match TRBD2. There are 16 residues in the CDR3. CDR1 is LGHNA and CDR2 is YNFKEQ in the germline V gene. J gave up 3 bases and V 1 base, and 4 bases lay outside the gene matches. CDR3 nucleotide sequence: TGTGCCAGCAGCCAAGTATTAGCGGGAGACTACAATGAGCAGTTCTTC. Protein sequence: CASSQVLAGDYNEQFF.

The J gene is TRBJ2-1, the V gene TRBV10-1; 12 nucleotides line up with TRBD2. The length of the CDR3 is 18 residues. Germline V CDR1 and CDR2: WNHNN, SYGVQD (reference sequence). Losses at the gene ends were 4 bases for V and 5 bases for J; bases not matched to a gene: 12. The CDR3 region is CASSGRASGRARDNEQFF. As DNA, the CDR3 is TGCGCCAGCAGTGGTAGGGCTAGCGGGAGGGCCCGGGACAATGAGCAGTTCTTC.

V and J are TRBV10-1 and TRBJ1-2; D gene unclear. CDR3 length equals 12 residues. CDR1 is WNHNN, CDR2 SYGVQD, per germline (reference sequence). V was clipped by 3 bases and J by 8 bases, with 10 bases between them. The chain's CDR3 is CASSDSLGGYTF. The CDR3 nucleotides read TGCGCCAGCAGTGATTCGCTCGGGGGCTACACCTTC.

This clone was observed a single time. The gene calls are TRBV19 and TRBJ2-7; tentative D call: TRBD1 (6 bases). Germline values: CDR1 LNHDA, CDR2 SQIVND (reference sequence). Trimming shortened V by 5 bases and J by 2 bases, and 16 bases separated the two germline ends. The CDR3 contains 15 residues. DNA of the CDR3: TGTGCCAGTAGTCCTGGGGCAGGGGATACCTACGAGCAGTACTTC. This codes for CASSPGAGDTYEQYF.

This chain uses TRBV5-4 with TRBJ2-3; TRBD1 matches at 7 bases. The V segment lost 3 bases and the J segment 0 bases; nucleotides outside the gene matches: 4. The CDR3 loop spans 15 amino acids. The germline CDR1 and CDR2 sequences are SGHNT and YYREEE (reference sequence). The CDR3 is CASSSATGSTDTQYF. The CDR3 nucleotides are TGTGCCAGCAGCTCGGCGACAGGGAGCACAGATACGCAGTATTTT.

The chain carries TRBV7-2 and TRBJ2-5; 9 nucleotides agree with TRBD1. Germline V gene lookup returns CDR1 SGHTA and CDR2 FQGNSA. The CDR3 extends over 16 amino acids. The J segment lost 3 bases and the V segment lost 1 base, leaving 6 bases of the junction unmatched. The CDR3 DNA is TGTGCCAGCAGCTTAGGTCGGGGACAGGGTGAAGAGACCCAGTACTTC. It codes for CASSLGRGQGEETQYF.

This clone has a single count. The rearrangement uses TRBV18 and TRBJ2-7; D is perhaps TRBD2 (5 bases). V lost 3 bases and J 6 bases, leaving 18 bases between the germline ends. The germline CDR1 and CDR2 sequences are KGHSH and LQKENI. CDR3 size: 15 residues. In nucleotides, the CDR3 is TGTGCCAGCTCACCCTCTTCTAGCTGGGATCCCGAGCAGTACTTC. It is translated as CASSPSSSWDPEQYF.

CDR3 sequence reads: CASSLLRRPNSPLHF. The CDR3 nucleotides are TGCGCCAGCAGCTTGTTGCGCAGGCCGAATTCACCCCTCCACTTT. The chain carries TRBV5-1 and TRBJ1-6; D uncertain. V shed 1 base and J shed 7 bases, with 12 bases lying between them. In germline, CDR1 is SGHRS, CDR2 YFSETQ. This CDR3 contains 15 residues.

The V and J genes are TRBV10-2 and TRBJ2-7; TRBD2 matches 14 bases. V was clipped by 6 bases and J by 5 bases; unmatched bases: 3. Looked up from germline, CDR1 is WSHSY and CDR2 is SAAADI. The CDR3 spans 14 residues. CDR3 sequence reads: CASSPTSGGDEQYF. Here the CDR3 DNA reads TGCGCCAGCAGCCCGACTAGCGGGGGGGACGAGCAGTACTTC.

The chain employs TRBV13 and TRBJ2-1; D possibly corresponds to TRBD1 (5 bases). The CDR3 consists of 16 residues. Germline lookup yields CDR1 PRHDT and CDR2 FYEKMQ (reference sequence). V lost 5 bases and J 5 bases, leaving 19 bases between the germline ends. The chain's CDR3 is CASSAAAGPRNNEQFF. CDR3 sequence (DNA): TGTGCCAGCAGCGCCGCGGCAGGGCCCCGAAACAATGAGCAGTTCTTC.

The chain employs TRBV7-2 and TRBJ2-2, with no clear D. The CDR3 sequence is 14 residues long. Germline values: CDR1 SGHTA, CDR2 FQGNSA. V shed 1 base and J shed 6 bases, with 9 bases lying between them. The CDR3 is CASSLGGASGELFF. CDR3 in DNA: TGTGCCAGCAGCTTAGGCGGAGCGTCCGGGGAGCTGTTTTTT.

V and J are TRBV4-2 and TRBJ2-1; 15 nucleotides line up with TRBD2. This CDR3 has 17 amino acids. V gave up 2 bases and J gave up 6 bases; unmatched junction bases: 5. Per germline, CDR1 LGHNA and CDR2 YNFKEQ. Here the CDR3 reads CASSQLGLAGGGNEQFF. The CDR3 DNA follows: TGTGCCAGCAGCCAATTGGGACTAGCGGGAGGAGGCAATGAGCAGTTCTTC.

This clone appeared once. The chain carries TRBV7-6 and TRBJ2-1, with a possible D match to TRBD2 (5 bases). CDR1 is SGHVS, CDR2 FNYEAQ, per germline. Trimming took off 2 bases at V and 9 bases at J, with 11 bases between the two ends. The CDR3 loop spans 13 amino acids. The chain's CDR3 is CASSLTRGSEQFF. The CDR3 nucleotides read TGTGCCAGCAGCTTAACACGAGGGTCTGAGCAGTTCTTC.

V gene TRBV9 combines with J gene TRBJ2-1; TRBD2 matches at 11 bases. Germline values: CDR1 SGDLS, CDR2 YYNGEE. The length of the CDR3 is 16 residues. The V segment lost 0 bases and the J segment 4 bases; nucleotides outside the gene matches: 3. The CDR3, as DNA: TGTGCCAGCAGCGTAGTCCGACTAGCGGGGTACAATGAGCAGTTCTTC. Translation: CASSVVRLAGYNEQFF.

The chain links TRBV7-7 to TRBJ2-7; 9 nucleotides agree with TRBD1. The CDR3 runs to 15 residues. Germline loops: CDR1 SSHAT, CDR2 FNYEAQ (reference sequence). The trim removed 2 bases at V and 3 bases at J, leaving 5 bases unmatched. CDR3: CASSLRQGGSYEQYF. DNA of the CDR3: TGTGCCAGCAGCTTACGACAGGGGGGAAGCTACGAGCAGTACTTC. Filled out from reference TRBV7-7 and TRBJ2-7, the complete variable domain reads GAGVSQSPRYKVTKRGQDVTLRCDPISSHATLYWYQQALGQGPEFLTYFNYEAQPDKSGLPSDRFSAERPEGSISTLTIQRTEQRDSAMYRCASSLRQGGSYEQYFGPGTRLTVT.

The chain links TRBV7-3 to TRBJ2-1, with 11 bases matching TRBD1. This CDR3 spans 17 amino acids. Germline CDR1 and CDR2: SGHTA and FQGTGA. The junction had 12 bases not matched to a gene; V was cut back by 4 bases and J by 7 bases. The CDR3 region is CASSSLLGQGAENEQFF. The CDR3 DNA reads as TGTGCCAGCAGCTCGTTATTAGGACAGGGGGCGGAGAATGAGCAGTTCTTC.

The rearrangement uses TRBV7-8 and TRBJ2-7, with TRBD1 identical over 8 bases. V dropped 5 bases and J dropped 3; count of bases not matched to a gene: 6. Germline V gene sequence: CDR1 SGHVS, CDR2 FQNEAQ. The CDR3 consists of 14 residues. CDR3 nucleotide sequence: TGTGCCAGCAGCACCCGGACAGGGATCTACGAGCAGTACTTC. It codes for CASSTRTGIYEQYF.

This chain uses TRBV6-5 with TRBJ1-6; D unresolved. The CDR3 loop spans 14 amino acids. From germline, CDR1 is MNHEY and CDR2 SVGAGI. Trimming pared 5 bases from V and 1 base from J, leaving 6 bases between. The CDR3 bases are TGTGCCAGCAGTGGGAGATCCTATAATTCACCCCTCCACTTT. Amino acid sequence: CASSGRSYNSPLHF.

This chain uses TRBV14 with TRBJ1-1; tentatively, D is TRBD1 (5 bases). The germline V gene has CDR1 SGHDN and CDR2 FVKESK. The CDR3 contains 16 residues. V lost 4 bases, J lost 4 bases, and 19 bases lay in between. The CDR3 DNA sequence: TGTGCCAGCAGCCGACACACAGACCACAGGTTCACTGAAGCTTTCTTT. Translated, it gives CASSRHTDHRFTEAFF.

This chain connects TRBV29-1 to TRBJ2-5, with a tentative D call TRBD1 (5 bases). V was trimmed by 1 base and J by 5 bases, leaving 8 bases between them. Germline V gene data show CDR1 as SQVTM and CDR2 as ANQGSEA. The CDR3 has 12 residues. CDR3 protein: CSVEAGRETQYF. CDR3 coding DNA: TGCAGCGTTGAAGCAGGGCGGGAGACCCAGTACTTC. Filled out from reference TRBV29-1 and TRBJ2-5, the complete variable domain reads SAVISQKPSRDICQRGTSLTIQCQVDSQVTMMFWYRQQPGQSLTLIATANQGSEATYESGFVIDKFPISRPNLTFSTLTVSNMSPEDSSIYLCSVEAGRETQYFGPGTRLLVL.

The V call is TRBV19, the J call TRBJ1-1; 8 nucleotides align to TRBD1. Germline V gene sequence: CDR1 LNHDA, CDR2 SQIVND (reference sequence). This CDR3 has 14 residues. Germline trimming cut 5 bases from V and 7 bases from J; bases unmatched to any gene: 9. As DNA, the CDR3 is TGTGCCAGTAGTTCCCGGGACAGGTCGTTTGAAGCTTTCTTT. This gives the protein CASSSRDRSFEAFF.